This T cell receptor (beta chain) was sequenced during a study of blood T cell repertoires in COVID-19. Overall study context: The study drew acute and convalescent COVID-19 samples from the United States, Italy and Spain.

Original processing notes: Reference gene primers were amplified, and this amplification served to estimate nucleated cell counts. Assay: immunoSEQ multiplex PCR; the TCRdb copy retains only in-frame clones and omits some. V and J calls and clone size are those listed in that table; D and trimming were worked out from the DNA. Of over 150,000 clones in the sample, roughly 85% were seen once. The V end lost 5 bases, the J end lost 3 bases, and 18 bases lay between the germline ends. Germline V gene sequence: CDR1 LNHDA, CDR2 SQIVND (reference sequence). The CDR3 is 16 amino acids. Participants were aged roughly 18 to 100 years from 20 to 30 US areas.

Material: PBMCs or T cells enriched from blood (not recorded which). The TCR originated in a woman in her 70s in a cohort exposed to, infected with or recovered from COVID-19 (not recorded which). The chain couples TRBV19 to TRBJ2-3; D gene ambiguous. The CDR3 nucleotides read TGTGCCAGTAGTGCGGTTGCGGCCTCGGTAACAGATACGCAGTATTTT. It specifies CASSAVAASVTDTQYF.